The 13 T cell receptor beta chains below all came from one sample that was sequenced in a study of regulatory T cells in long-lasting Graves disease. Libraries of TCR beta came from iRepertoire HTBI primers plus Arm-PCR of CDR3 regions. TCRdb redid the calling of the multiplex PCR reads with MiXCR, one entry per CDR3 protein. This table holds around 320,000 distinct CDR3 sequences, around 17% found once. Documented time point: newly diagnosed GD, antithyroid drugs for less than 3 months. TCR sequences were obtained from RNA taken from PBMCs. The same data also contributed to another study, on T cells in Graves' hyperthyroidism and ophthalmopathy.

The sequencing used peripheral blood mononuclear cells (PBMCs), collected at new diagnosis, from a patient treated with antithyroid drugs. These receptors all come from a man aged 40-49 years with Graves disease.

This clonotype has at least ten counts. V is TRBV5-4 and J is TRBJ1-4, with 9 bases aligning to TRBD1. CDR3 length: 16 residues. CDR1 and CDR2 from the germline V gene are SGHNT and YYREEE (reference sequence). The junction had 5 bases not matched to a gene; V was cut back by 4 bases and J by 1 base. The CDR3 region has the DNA TGTGCCAGCAGCACGACAGGGGGAGGAACTAATGAAAAACTGTTTTTT. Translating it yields CASSTTGGGTNEKLFF.

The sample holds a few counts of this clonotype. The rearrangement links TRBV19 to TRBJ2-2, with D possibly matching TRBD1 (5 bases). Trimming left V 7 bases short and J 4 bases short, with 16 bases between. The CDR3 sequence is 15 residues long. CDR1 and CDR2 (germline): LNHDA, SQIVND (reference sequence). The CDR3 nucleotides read TGTGCCAGTACAGGGTCAGGCAGATTCACCGGGGAGCTGTTTTTT. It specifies CASTGSGRFTGELFF.

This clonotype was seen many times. This CDR3 reads CASSLRLAGQGDTQYF. CDR3 in DNA: TGTGCCAGCAGCTTAAGACTAGCGGGGCAAGGAGATACGCAGTATTTT. The V and J genes are TRBV7-3 and TRBJ2-3; 11 bases map to TRBD2. V shed 1 base and J 5 bases; nucleotides not matched to a gene: 5. The CDR3 covers 16 residues. Germline CDR1 reads SGHTA; CDR2 reads FQGTGA.

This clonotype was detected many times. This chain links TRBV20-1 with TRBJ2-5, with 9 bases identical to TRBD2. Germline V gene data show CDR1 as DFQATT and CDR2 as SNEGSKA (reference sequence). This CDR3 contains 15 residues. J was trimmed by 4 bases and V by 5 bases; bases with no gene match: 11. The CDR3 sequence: CSAVTTASGAETQYF. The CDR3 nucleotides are TGCAGTGCTGTCACCACCGCTAGCGGGGCAGAGACCCAGTACTTC.

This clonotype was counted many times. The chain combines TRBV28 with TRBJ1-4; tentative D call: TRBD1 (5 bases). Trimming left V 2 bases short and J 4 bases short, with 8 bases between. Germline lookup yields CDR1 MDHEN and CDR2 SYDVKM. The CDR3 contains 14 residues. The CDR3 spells CASSLPGINEKLFF. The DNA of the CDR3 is TGTGCCAGCAGTTTACCAGGGATTAATGAAAAACTGTTTTTT.

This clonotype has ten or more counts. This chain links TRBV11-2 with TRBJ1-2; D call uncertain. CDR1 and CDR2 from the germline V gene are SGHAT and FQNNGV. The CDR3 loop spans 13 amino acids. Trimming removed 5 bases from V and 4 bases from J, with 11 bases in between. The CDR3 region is CASSPGRFYGYTF. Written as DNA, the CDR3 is TGTGCCAGCAGCCCTGGACGGTTCTATGGCTACACCTTC.

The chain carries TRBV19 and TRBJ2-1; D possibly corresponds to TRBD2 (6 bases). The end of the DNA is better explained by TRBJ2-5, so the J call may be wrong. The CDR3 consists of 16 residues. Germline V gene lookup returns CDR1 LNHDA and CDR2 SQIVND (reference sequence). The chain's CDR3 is CASSISRGRSRETQYF. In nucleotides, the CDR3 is TGTGCCAGTAGTATCTCTCGGGGGAGATCCAGAGAGACCCAGTACTTC.

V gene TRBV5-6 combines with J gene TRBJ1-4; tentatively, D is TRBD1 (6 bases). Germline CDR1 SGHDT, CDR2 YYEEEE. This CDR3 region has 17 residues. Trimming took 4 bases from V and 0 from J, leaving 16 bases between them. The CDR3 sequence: CASSLYRDYATNEKLFF. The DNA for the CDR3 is TGTGCCAGCAGCCTCTACAGGGACTATGCAACTAATGAAAAACTGTTTTTT.

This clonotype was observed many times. The CDR3 DNA reads as TGTGCCAGCAGCGTAGACTCGGGAAGCTCCTACGAGCAGTACTTC. Translation gives CASSVDSGSSYEQYF. The chain couples TRBV9 to TRBJ2-7, with a weak D call TRBD2 (5 bases). The germline V gene has CDR1 SGDLS and CDR2 YYNGEE. The CDR3 spans 15 residues. The ends were cut back, 0 bases at V and 0 bases at J, with 10 bases in the middle.

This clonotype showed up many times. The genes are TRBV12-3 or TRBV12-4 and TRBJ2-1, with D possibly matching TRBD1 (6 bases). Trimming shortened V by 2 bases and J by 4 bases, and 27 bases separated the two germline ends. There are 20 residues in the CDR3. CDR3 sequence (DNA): TGTGCCAGCAGTTTACCGAGGACAGCCCTGGCTGTCTTTGGGTACAATGAGCAGTTCTTC. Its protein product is CASSLPRTALAVFGYNEQFF.

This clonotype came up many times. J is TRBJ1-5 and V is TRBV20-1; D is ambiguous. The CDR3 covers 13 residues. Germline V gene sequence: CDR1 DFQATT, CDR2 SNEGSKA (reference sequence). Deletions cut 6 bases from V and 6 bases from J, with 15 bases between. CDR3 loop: CSAVKRLGQPQHF. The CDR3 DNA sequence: TGCAGTGCCGTCAAACGTTTGGGTCAGCCCCAGCATTTT.

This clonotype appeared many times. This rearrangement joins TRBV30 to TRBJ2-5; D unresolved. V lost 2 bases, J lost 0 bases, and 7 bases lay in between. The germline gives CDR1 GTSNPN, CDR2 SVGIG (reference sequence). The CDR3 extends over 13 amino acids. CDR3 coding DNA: TGTGCCTGGAGTCCCGGGTACCAAGAGACCCAGTACTTC. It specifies CAWSPGYQETQYF.

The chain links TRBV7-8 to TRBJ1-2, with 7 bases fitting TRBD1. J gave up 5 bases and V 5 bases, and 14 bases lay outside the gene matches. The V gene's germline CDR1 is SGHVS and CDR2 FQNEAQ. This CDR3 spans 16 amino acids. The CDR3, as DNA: TGTGCCAGCAGCCTGACGCGGGACAGCGCTCGGTATGGCTACACCTTC. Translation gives CASSLTRDSARYGYTF.